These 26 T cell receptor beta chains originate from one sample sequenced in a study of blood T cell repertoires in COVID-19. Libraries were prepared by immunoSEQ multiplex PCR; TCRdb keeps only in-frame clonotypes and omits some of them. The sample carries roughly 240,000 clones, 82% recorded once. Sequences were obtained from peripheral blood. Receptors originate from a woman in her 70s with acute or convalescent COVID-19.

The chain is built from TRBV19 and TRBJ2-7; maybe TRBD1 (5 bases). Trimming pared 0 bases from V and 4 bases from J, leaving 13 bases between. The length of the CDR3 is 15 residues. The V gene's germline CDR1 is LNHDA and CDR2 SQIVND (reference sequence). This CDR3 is CASSIDPSAGYEQYF. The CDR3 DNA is TGTGCCAGTAGTATAGACCCCTCAGCAGGGTACGAGCAGTACTTC.

This CDR3 is CASSQIDRHPGVTEAFF. In nucleotides, the CDR3 is TGTGCCAGCAGTCAAATTGACAGGCACCCAGGGGTCACTGAAGCTTTCTTT. The gene calls are TRBV6-6 and TRBJ1-1, with D maybe TRBD1 (6 bases). Germline assignment: CDR1 MNHNY and CDR2 SVGAGI (reference sequence). The CDR3 covers 17 residues. V lost 5 bases and J lost 4, with 23 bases in between.

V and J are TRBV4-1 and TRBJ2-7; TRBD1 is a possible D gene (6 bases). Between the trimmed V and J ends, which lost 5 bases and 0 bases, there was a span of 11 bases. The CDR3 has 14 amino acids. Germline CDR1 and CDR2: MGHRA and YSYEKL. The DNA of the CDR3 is TGCGCCAGCAGCGCCAGACAGGACTCCTACGAGCAGTACTTC. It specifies CASSARQDSYEQYF.

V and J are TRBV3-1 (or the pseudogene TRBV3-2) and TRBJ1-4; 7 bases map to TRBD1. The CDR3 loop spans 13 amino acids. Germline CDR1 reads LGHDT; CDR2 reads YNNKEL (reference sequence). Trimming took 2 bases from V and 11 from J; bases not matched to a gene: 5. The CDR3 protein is CASSQPQGGKLFF. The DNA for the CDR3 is TGTGCCAGCAGCCAACCTCAGGGGGGTAAACTGTTTTTT.

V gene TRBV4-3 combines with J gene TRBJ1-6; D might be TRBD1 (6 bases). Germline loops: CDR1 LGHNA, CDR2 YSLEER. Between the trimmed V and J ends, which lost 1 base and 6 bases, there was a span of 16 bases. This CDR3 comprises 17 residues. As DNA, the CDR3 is TGCGCCAGCAGCCAAGTCAACATAGGCAGGGGTAATTCACCCCTCCACTTT. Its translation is CASSQVNIGRGNSPLHF.

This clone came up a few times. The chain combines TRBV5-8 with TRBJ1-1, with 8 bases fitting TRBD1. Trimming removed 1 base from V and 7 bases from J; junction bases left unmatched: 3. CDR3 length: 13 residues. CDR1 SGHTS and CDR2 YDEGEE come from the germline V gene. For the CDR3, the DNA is TGTGCCAGCAGCTTGACAGGGGGAGATGAAGCTTTCTTT. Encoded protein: CASSLTGGDEAFF.

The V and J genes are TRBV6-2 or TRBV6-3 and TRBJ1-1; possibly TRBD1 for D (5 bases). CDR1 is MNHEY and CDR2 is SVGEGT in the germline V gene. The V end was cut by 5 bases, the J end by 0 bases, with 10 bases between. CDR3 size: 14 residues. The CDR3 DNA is TGTGCCAGCAGTGACAGTAACATGAACACTGAAGCTTTCTTT. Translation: CASSDSNMNTEAFF.

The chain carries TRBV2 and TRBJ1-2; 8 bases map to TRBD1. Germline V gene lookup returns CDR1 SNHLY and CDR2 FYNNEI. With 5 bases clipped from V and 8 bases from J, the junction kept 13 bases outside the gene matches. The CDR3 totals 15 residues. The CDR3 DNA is TGTGCCAGCAGTCCTGATACGGACAGGGTTTTAGGCTACACCTTC. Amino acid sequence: CASSPDTDRVLGYTF.

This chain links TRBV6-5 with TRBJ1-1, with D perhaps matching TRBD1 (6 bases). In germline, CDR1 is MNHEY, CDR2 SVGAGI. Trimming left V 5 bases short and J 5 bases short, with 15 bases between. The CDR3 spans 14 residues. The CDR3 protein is CASSNRERGTEAFF. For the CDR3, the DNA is TGTGCCAGCAGTAACAGGGAAAGGGGAACTGAAGCTTTCTTT.

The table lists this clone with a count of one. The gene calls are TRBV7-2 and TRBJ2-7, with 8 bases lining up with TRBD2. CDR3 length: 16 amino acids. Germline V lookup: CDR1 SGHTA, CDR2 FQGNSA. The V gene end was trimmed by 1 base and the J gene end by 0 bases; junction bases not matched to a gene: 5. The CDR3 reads CASSLGRGGFSYEQYF. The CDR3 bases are TGTGCCAGCAGCTTAGGCCGGGGGGGGTTCTCCTACGAGCAGTACTTC.

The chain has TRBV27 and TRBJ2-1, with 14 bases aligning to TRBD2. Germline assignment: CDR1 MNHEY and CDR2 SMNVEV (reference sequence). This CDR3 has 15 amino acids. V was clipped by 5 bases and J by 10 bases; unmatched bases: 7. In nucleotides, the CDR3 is TGTGCCAGCAGTCTGACTAGCGGGGGGGCAGGGGAGCAGTTCTTC. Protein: CASSLTSGGAGEQFF.

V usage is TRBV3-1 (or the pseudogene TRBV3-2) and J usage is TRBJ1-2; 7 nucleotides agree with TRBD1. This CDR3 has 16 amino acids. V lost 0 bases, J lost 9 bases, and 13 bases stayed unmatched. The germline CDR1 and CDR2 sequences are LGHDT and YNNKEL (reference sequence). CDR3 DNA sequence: TGTGCCAGCAGCCAAGACCGGGACAGAGTATTTAATCGCTACACCTTC. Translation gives CASSQDRDRVFNRYTF.

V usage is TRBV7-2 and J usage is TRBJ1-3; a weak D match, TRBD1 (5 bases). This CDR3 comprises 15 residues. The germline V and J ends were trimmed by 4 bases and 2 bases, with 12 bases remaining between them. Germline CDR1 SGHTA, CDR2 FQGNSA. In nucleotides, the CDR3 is TGTGCCAGCAGCTCGGCAGGGTTGACTGGAAACACCATATATTTT. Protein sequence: CASSSAGLTGNTIYF.

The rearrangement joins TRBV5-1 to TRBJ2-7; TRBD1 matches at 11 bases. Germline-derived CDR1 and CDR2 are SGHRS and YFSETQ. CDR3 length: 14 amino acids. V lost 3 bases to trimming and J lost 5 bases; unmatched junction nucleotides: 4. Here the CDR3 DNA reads TGCGCCAGCAGCTGGAGGACAGGGGGCAACGAGCAGTACTTC. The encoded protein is CASSWRTGGNEQYF.

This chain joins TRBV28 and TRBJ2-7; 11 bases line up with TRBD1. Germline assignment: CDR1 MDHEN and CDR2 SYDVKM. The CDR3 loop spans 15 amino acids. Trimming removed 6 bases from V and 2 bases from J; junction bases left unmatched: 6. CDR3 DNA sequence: TGTGCCAGCAGACCGGACAGGGGGCAAACCTACGAGCAGTACTTC. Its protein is CASRPDRGQTYEQYF. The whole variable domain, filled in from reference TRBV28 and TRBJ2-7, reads DVKVTQSSRYLVKRTGEKVFLECVQDMDHENMFWYRQDPGLGLRLIYFSYDVKMKEKGDIPEGYSVSREKKERFSLILESASTNQTSMYLCASRPDRGQTYEQYFGPGTRLTVT.

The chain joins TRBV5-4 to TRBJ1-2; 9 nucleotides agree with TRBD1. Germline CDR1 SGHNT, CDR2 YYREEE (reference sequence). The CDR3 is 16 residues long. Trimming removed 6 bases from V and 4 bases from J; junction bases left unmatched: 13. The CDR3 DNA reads TGTGCCAGCACCCGAGATACAGGGGGCGCGGGCTATGGCTACACCTTC. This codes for CASTRDTGGAGYGYTF. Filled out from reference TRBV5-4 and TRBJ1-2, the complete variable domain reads ETGVTQSPTHLIKTRGQQVTLRCSSQSGHNTVSWYQQALGQGPQFIFQYYREEENGRGNFPPRFSGLQFPNYSSELNVNALELDDSALYLCASTRDTGGAGYGYTFGSGTRLTVV.

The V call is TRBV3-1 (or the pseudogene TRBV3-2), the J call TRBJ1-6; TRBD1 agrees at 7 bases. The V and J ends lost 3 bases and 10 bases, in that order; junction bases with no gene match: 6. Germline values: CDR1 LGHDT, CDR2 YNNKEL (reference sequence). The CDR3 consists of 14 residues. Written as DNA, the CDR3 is TGTGCCAGCAGCCACCGACAGGGCGGATCACCCCTCCACTTT. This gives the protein CASSHRQGGSPLHF.

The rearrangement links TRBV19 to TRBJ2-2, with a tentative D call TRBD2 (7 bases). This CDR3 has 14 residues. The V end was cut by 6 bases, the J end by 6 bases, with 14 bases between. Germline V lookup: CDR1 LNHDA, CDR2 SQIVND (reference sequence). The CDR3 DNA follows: TGTGCCAGTAGGACGGGGGGCGAGGCCGGGGAGCTGTTTTTT. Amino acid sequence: CASRTGGEAGELFF.

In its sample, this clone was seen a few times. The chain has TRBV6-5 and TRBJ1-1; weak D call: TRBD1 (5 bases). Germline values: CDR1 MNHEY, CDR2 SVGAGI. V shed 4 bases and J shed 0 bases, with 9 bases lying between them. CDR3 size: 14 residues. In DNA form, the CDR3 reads TGTGCCAGCAGTTTTCGACAGATGAACACTGAAGCTTTCTTT. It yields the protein CASSFRQMNTEAFF.

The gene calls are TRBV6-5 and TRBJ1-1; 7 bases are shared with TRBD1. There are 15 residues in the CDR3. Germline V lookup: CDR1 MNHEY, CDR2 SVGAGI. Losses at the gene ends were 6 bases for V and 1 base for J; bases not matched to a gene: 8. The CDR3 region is CASSSIQGRNTEAFF. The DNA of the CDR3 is TGTGCCAGCAGCTCTATACAGGGGAGGAACACTGAAGCTTTCTTT.

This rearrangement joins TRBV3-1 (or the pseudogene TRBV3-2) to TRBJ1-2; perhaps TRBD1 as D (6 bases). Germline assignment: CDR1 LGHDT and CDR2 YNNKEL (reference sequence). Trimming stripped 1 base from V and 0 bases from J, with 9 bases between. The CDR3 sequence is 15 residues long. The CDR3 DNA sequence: TGTGCCAGCAGCCAAGGGACAGTAGCTAACTATGGCTACACCTTC. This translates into CASSQGTVANYGYTF.

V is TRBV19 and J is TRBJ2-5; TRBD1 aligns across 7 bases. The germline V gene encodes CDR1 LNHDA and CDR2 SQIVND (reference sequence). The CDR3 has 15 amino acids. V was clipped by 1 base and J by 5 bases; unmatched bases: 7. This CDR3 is CASSIGSRGWETQYF. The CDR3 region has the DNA TGTGCCAGTAGTATAGGTAGCAGGGGGTGGGAGACCCAGTACTTC. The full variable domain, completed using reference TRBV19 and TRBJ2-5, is DGGITQSPKYLFRKEGQNVTLSCEQNLNHDAMYWYRQDPGQGLRLIYYSQIVNDFQKGDIAEGYSVSREKKESFPLTVTSAQKNPTAFYLCASSIGSRGWETQYFGPGTRLLVL.

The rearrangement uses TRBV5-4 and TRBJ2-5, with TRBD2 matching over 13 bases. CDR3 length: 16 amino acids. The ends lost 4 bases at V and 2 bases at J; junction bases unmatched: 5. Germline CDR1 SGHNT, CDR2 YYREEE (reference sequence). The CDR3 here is CASSGRLAGGQETQYF. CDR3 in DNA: TGTGCCAGCAGCGGCCGACTAGCGGGGGGACAAGAGACCCAGTACTTC.

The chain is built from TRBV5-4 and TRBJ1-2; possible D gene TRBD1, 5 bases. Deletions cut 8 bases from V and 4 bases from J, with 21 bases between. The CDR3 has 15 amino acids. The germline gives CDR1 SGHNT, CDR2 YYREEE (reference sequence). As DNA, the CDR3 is TGTGCCAGTATACCAGGGACTGAAATAGCCTATGGCTACACCTTC. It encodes CASIPGTEIAYGYTF.

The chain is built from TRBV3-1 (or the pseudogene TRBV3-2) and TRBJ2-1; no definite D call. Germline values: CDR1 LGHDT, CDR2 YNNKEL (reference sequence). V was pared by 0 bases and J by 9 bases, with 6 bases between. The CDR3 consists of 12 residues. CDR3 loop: CASSQDIGEQFF. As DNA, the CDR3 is TGTGCCAGCAGCCAAGATATCGGTGAGCAGTTCTTC.

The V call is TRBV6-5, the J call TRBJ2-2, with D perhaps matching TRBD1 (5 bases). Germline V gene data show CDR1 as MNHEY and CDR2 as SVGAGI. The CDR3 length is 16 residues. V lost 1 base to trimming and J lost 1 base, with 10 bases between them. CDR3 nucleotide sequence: TGTGCCAGCAGTTACTATGTAACAGGGAACACCGGGGAGCTGTTTTTT. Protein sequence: CASSYYVTGNTGELFF.